This T cell receptor (beta chain) was obtained from a study of blood T cells in healthy people across ages. The use of a sample-barcoded 5' primer and a J-beta primer mix characterized a second PCR of roughly 7 to 12 cycles. TCRdb ran MiXCR on the 5' RACE reads and lists one entry per CDR3 protein. The data contain about 800,000 distinct CDR3 sequences, roughly 25% of them seen just once; the ten biggest clones take up 3% to 4%. The CDR3 runs to 15 residues. Trimming cost V 6 bases and J 9 bases, with 21 bases left between them. Overall study findings and caveats: In older individuals, TCR beta diversity per million T cells was lower, falling roughly linearly with age.

Concerning this clonotype: Antigen: not known.

The data were also submitted as part of a second study, on T cells of mothers and their children. This second study notes: Overlap ran slightly, non-significantly higher for related than unrelated mother-child pairs. At a sensitivity of roughly 100 clones per million clonotypes, no persistent microchimeric T cell clones appeared.

The J gene is TRBJ1-3, the V gene TRBV12-3 or TRBV12-4, with a weak D call TRBD1 (5 bases). The source is a boy younger than 18 in good health. The specimen sequenced was blood. The CDR3 DNA follows: TGTGCCAGCAGGAGAAGGGACCCGGCGCGTGGCACCATATATTTT. It specifies CASRRRDPARGTIYF.